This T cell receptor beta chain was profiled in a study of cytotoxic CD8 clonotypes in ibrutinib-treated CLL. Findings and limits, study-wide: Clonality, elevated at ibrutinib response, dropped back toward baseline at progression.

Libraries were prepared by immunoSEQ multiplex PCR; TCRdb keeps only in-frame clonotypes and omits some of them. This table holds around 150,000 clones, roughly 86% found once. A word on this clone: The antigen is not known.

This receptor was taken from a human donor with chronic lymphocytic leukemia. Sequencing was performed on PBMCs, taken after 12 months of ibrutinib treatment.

This chain's CDR3 is CASSPGRGVGLEQYF. The CDR3 DNA follows: TGTGCCAGCAGCCCTGGGCGGGGAGTGGGTTTGGAGCAGTACTTC. The genes are TRBV7-3 and TRBJ2-7, with D perhaps TRBD2 (6 bases). Germline V gene lookup returns CDR1 SGHTA and CDR2 FQGTGA. This CDR3 has 15 amino acids. Deletions cut 5 bases from V and 7 bases from J, with 21 bases between.